This TCR beta chain is from a study of lymphopenia after photon versus proton radiotherapy. Regarding the study as a whole: After the lymphocyte nadir, photon-treated repertoires showed oligoclonal expansion, especially of CD8+ Temra cells. Survival link was tested only in deceased patients; proton benefit remains a possibility. Proton therapy kept repertoires fairly stable, unlike photons, which gained effector/memory cells. In patients who died, overall survival fell as post-nadir TCR diversity dropped more.

Generated by immunoSEQ multiplex PCR, the TCRdb table keeps only in-frame clones and is missing some. The repertoire holds 35,000 to 50,000 clones, with 92% as singletons. The V and J ends lost 5 bases and 9 bases respectively, with 20 bases between them. The CDR3 runs 15 residues. The V gene's germline CDR1 is SGHAT and CDR2 FQNNGV. Comments on this clone: Its target is not known.

The TCR originated in a man aged 55 to 70 with cholangiocarcinoma. The sequencing used peripheral blood, collected from a patient treated with photon-based radiotherapy. This chain links TRBV11-2 with TRBJ2-1, with D maybe TRBD2 (6 bases). The DNA for the CDR3 is TGTGCCAGCAGCAGGCCGGGACTGCCTTTTGGTGAGCAGTTCTTC. Encoded protein: CASSRPGLPFGEQFF.